This T cell receptor beta chain was captured in a study of T-cell reconstitution after alpha-beta-depleted transplantation in children. Study conclusions and caveats: Approximately two months post-transplant, alpha-beta T cells reportedly originated from several hundred expanded graft clones. The authors attributed T-cell counts and diversity one year after transplant mostly to newly produced T cells.

Comments on this clonotype: The antigen is not known.

CDR3 length: 15 residues. The germline gives CDR1 SGHDT, CDR2 YYEEEE. J lost 4 bases, V lost 7 bases, and 8 bases had no gene match. TCRbeta library construction was performed incorporating unique molecular identifiers. TCRdb redid the calling of the PCR reads with MiXCR, one entry per CDR3 protein. In the table there are hundreds of thousands of distinct CDR3 sequences, 10% to 15% of which are singletons. The receptor's source is a male patient under 18 who had a stem cell transplant for acute myeloid leukemia, so the T cells may come from the graft donor. The V gene is TRBV5-6, the J gene TRBJ2-1; 10 bases map to TRBD1. Sequences were derived from PBMCs, mostly from graft donor cells, sampled 360 days after TCRalphabeta/CD19-depleted stem cell transplant. This CDR3 reads CASGPWGQGYNEQFF. The CDR3 DNA is TGTGCCAGCGGACCCTGGGGACAGGGGTACAATGAGCAGTTCTTC.